This T cell receptor beta chain was identified in a study of shared clonotypes between healthy human individuals. Repertoires were generated with immunoSEQ multiplex PCR, while TCRdb's copy carries only in-frame clones and drops some. The repertoire includes about 980,000 clones, approximately 80% of them detected once, and about 1.5% sits in the top ten. The CDR3 spans 15 residues. Germline loops: CDR1 SGDLS, CDR2 YYNGEE. Deletions cut 4 bases from V and 6 bases from J, with 17 bases between. The rearrangement uses TRBV9 and TRBJ1-5, with a possible D match to TRBD1 (5 bases). Sequenced material: memory CD4+ T cells sorted from blood. The subset here: CD45RA-negative fraction. The receptor comes from a man aged 18-30 years in good health. The CDR3 coding sequence is TGTGCCAGCAGCCCTGGGGCAGGGTGGTCTCAGCCCCAGCATTTT. Its protein is CASSPGAGWSQPQHF.